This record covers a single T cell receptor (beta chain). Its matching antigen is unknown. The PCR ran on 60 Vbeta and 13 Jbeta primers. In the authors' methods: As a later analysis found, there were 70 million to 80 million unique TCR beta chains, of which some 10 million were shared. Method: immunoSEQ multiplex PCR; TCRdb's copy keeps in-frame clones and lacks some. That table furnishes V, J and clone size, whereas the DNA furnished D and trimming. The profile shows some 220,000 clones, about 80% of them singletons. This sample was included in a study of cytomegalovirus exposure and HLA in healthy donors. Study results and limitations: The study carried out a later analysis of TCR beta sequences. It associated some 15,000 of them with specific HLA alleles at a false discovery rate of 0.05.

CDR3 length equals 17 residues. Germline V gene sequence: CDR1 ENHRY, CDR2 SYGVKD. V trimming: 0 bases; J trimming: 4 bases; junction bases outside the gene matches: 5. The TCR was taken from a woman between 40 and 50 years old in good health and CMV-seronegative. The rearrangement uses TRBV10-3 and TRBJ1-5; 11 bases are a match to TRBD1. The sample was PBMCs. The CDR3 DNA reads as TGTGCCATCAGTGAGTCGAGGACAGGGGGCAGAAATCAGCCCCAGCATTTT. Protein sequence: CAISESRTGGRNQPQHF.